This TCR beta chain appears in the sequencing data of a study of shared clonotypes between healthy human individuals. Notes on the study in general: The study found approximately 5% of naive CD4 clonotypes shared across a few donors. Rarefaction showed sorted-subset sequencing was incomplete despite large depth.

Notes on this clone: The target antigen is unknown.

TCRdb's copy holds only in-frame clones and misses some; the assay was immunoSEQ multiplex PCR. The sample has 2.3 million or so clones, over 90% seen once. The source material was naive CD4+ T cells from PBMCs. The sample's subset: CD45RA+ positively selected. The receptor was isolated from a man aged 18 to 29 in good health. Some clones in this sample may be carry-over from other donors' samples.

The CDR3 nucleotides read TGCAGTGCTAGATGGGTCGGGGAGCAGTTCTTC. This sequence encodes CSARWVGEQFF. The chain carries TRBV20-1 and TRBJ2-1; D gene uncertain. The CDR3 is 11 amino acids. CDR1 and CDR2 (germline): DFQATT, SNEGSKA (reference sequence). V was trimmed by 2 bases and J by 10 bases, leaving 9 bases between them.